What follows is one T cell receptor beta chain and its context. The antigen remains unidentified. The data belong to a study of T cell responses to AZD1222 COVID-19 vaccine. Between the trimmed V and J ends, which lost 8 bases and 4 bases, there was a span of 18 bases. The CDR3 contains 15 residues. Germline assignment: CDR1 MGHDK and CDR2 SYGVNS. Measured with immunoSEQ multiplex PCR; TCRdb has only the in-frame clones, and not every one. This sample yields 55,000 to 70,000 clones, of which around nine tenths are seen a single time; roughly 7.3% belongs to the top ten. Whole-study results and caveats: Without day 14 samples, only post-peak T cell repertoires were studied. Among the donors, most were white British and more were female, and clonal diversity was possibly underestimated. Baseline seropositives among AZD1222 recipients totaled only five to seven. The study reported that nearly half of spike-specific TCRs target unmutated variant regions.

Source: peripheral blood, taken on day 0 of AZD1222 vaccination. The V gene is TRBV25-1, the J gene TRBJ1-3; maybe TRBD1 (5 bases). The source of this sequence is an adult in good health. The CDR3 spells CASGHHEMRGNTIYF. For the CDR3, the DNA is TGTGCCAGCGGACACCATGAGATGAGGGGAAACACCATATATTTT.